These 23 T cell receptor beta chains share one sample of origin, sequenced in a study of blood T cells in healthy people across ages. The second PCR ran roughly 6 to 12 cycles with a sample-barcoded 5' primer and J-beta primers. TCRdb used MiXCR to reprocess the 5' RACE reads, holding one entry per CDR3 protein. The data contain 1.4 million or so distinct CDR3 sequences, approximately 42% of them singletons. The specimen sequenced was blood. The receptors shown here come from a woman younger than 35 in good health.

The rearrangement uses TRBV29-1 and TRBJ2-3; 10 bases match TRBD1. CDR3 size: 15 residues. CDR1 is SQVTM and CDR2 is ANQGSEA in the germline V gene. The junction had 8 bases not matched to a gene; V was cut back by 8 bases and J by 0 bases. CDR3: CSNTGTGVSTDTQYF. In DNA form, the CDR3 reads TGCAGCAATACCGGGACAGGGGTTAGCACAGATACGCAGTATTTT.

In this sample, this clonotype turned up once. The CDR3 loop reads CASSEGQRALGADTQYF. Written as DNA, the CDR3 is TGTGCCAGCAGTGAGGGACAGAGGGCCTTAGGCGCAGATACGCAGTATTTT. The chain uses TRBV25-1 and TRBJ2-3; 7 bases align to TRBD1. Germline values: CDR1 MGHDK, CDR2 SYGVNS. The CDR3 has 17 residues. J gave up 4 bases and V 3 bases, and 13 bases lay outside the gene matches.

The chain joins TRBV27 to TRBJ2-1; TRBD1 might be the D (6 bases). CDR3 size: 13 residues. V lost 10 bases to trimming and J lost 5 bases, with 15 bases between them. CDR1 and CDR2 from the germline V gene are MNHEY and SMNVEV (reference sequence). The CDR3 DNA is TGTGCCATCCGGGACACAGAAGACAATGAGCAGTTCTTC. Its protein is CAIRDTEDNEQFF.

V usage is TRBV14 and J usage is TRBJ1-1; D uncertain. The V end lost 2 bases, the J end lost 3 bases, and 16 bases lay between the germline ends. Per the germline V gene, CDR1 is SGHDN and CDR2 is FVKESK. CDR3 size: 16 residues. The CDR3: CASSQRRSTLDTEAFF. The CDR3 bases are TGTGCCAGCAGCCAAAGAAGGAGCACGCTGGACACTGAAGCTTTCTTT.

This clonotype appeared a single time. The CDR3 is CASRLQEASGYEQYF. The CDR3 nucleotides are TGTGCCAGCAGACTTCAGGAGGCTAGCGGCTACGAGCAGTACTTC. The rearrangement joins TRBV7-2 to TRBJ2-7; 7 bases agree with TRBD2. This CDR3 contains 15 residues. Germline CDR1 SGHTA, CDR2 FQGNSA. The V segment lost 6 bases and the J segment 3 bases; nucleotides outside the gene matches: 11.

This clonotype was detected ten times or more. The J gene is TRBJ2-1, the V gene TRBV7-3; TRBD2 matches 11 bases. The CDR3 spans 15 residues. Germline-derived CDR1 and CDR2 are SGHTA and FQGTGA. After removal of 2 bases from V and 7 bases from J, the junction contained 4 bases not matched to a gene. The CDR3, as DNA: TGTGCCAGCAGCTTACCCACTAGCGGGAGTAATGAGCAGTTCTTC. It yields the protein CASSLPTSGSNEQFF.

This clonotype was recorded a few times. This chain joins TRBV2 and TRBJ2-7; D ambiguous. The CDR3 extends over 13 amino acids. Germline V lookup: CDR1 SNHLY, CDR2 FYNNEI. V was trimmed by 5 bases and J by 5 bases, leaving 13 bases between them. The CDR3 DNA is TGTGCCAGCAGTAGCAGGACGGGCCACGAGCAGTACTTC. Translating it yields CASSSRTGHEQYF.

The chain is built from TRBV28 and TRBJ1-5; TRBD1 is a possible D gene (5 bases). CDR1 and CDR2 (germline): MDHEN, SYDVKM. The CDR3 is made up of 14 amino acids. Trimming cost V 3 bases and J 5 bases, with 11 bases left between them. The CDR3 reads CASSLRQHYQPQHF. CDR3 nucleotide sequence: TGTGCCAGCAGTTTGAGACAGCACTATCAGCCCCAGCATTTT.

The J gene is TRBJ2-3, the V gene TRBV9; D might be TRBD1 (6 bases). V was clipped by 0 bases and J by 0 bases, with 11 bases between them. Germline assignment: CDR1 SGDLS and CDR2 YYNGEE. CDR3 size: 16 residues. The CDR3 sequence is CASSVGTVDSTDTQYF. The CDR3 DNA sequence: TGTGCCAGCAGCGTAGGGACAGTCGACAGCACAGATACGCAGTATTTT. Looking up the rest from reference TRBV9 and TRBJ2-3 gives the full variable domain: DSGVTQTPKHLITATGQRVTLRCSPRSGDLSVYWYQQSLDQGLQFLIQYYNGEERAKGNILERFSAQQFPDLHSELNLSSLELGDSALYFCASSVGTVDSTDTQYFGPGTRLTVL.

This clonotype was counted once. This CDR3 is CASTGTSGQETQYF. The CDR3 region has the DNA TGTGCCAGCACCGGGACTAGCGGACAAGAGACCCAGTACTTC. The rearrangement uses TRBV2 and TRBJ2-5; TRBD2 matches 11 bases. Trimming at V came to 7 bases and at J to 2 bases, leaving 3 bases not matched to a gene. The CDR3 has 14 amino acids. CDR1 SNHLY and CDR2 FYNNEI come from the germline V gene. Based on the CDR3 plus reference TRBV2 and TRBJ2-5, the full variable domain is EPEVTQTPSHQVTQMGQEVILRCVPISNHLYFYWYRQILGQKVEFLVSFYNNEISEKSEIFDDQFSVERPDGSNFTLKIRSTKLEDSAMYFCASTGTSGQETQYFGPGTRLLVL.

The table lists this clonotype with a few counts. The J gene is TRBJ2-6, the V gene TRBV24-1; D uncertain. CDR1 and CDR2 (germline): KGHDR, SFDVKD. V shed 4 bases and J shed 0 bases, with 18 bases lying between them. This CDR3 region has 19 residues. For the CDR3, the DNA is TGTGCCACCAGTGAACCTCGCAGCATTGGGGTCTCTGGGGCCAACGTCCTGACTTTC. Translated: CATSEPRSIGVSGANVLTF.

This chain links TRBV10-3 with TRBJ1-6; D gene ambiguous. With 4 bases removed from V and 5 bases from J, the gap between germline ends came to 15 bases. From germline, CDR1 is ENHRY and CDR2 SYGVKD. The CDR3 runs to 16 residues. In DNA form, the CDR3 reads TGTGCCATCAGTGTACGGGGTCGGGCCAATAATTCACCCCTCCACTTT. It translates to CAISVRGRANNSPLHF.

This clonotype was recorded a few times. The CDR3 DNA reads as TGTGCCAGCAGTCTAGACAGGGGGTTTTCACCCCTCCACTTT. Its translation: CASSLDRGFSPLHF. The J gene is TRBJ1-6, the V gene TRBV27; TRBD1 agrees at 9 bases. CDR1 and CDR2 from the germline V gene are MNHEY and SMNVEV (reference sequence). This CDR3 contains 14 residues. The V gene end was trimmed by 5 bases and the J gene end by 9 bases; junction bases not matched to a gene: 5.

Regarding this clonotype: This may be a read error, as it is one base from a much larger clone. The chain recombines TRBV7-2 with TRBJ2-7; perhaps TRBD2 as D (6 bases). The CDR3 length is 15 residues. Germline lookup yields CDR1 SGHTA and CDR2 FQGNSA. The CDR3 is CASSFLAPSSCEQYF. The CDR3 coding sequence is TGTGCCAGCAGCTTTCTAGCGCCGAGCTCCTGCGAGCAGTACTTC.

Only a few counts were recorded for this clonotype. The chain recombines TRBV28 with TRBJ2-7; 7 nucleotides match TRBD2. The CDR3 has 14 residues. Germline trimming cut 7 bases from V and 0 bases from J; bases unmatched to any gene: 6. The germline V gene has CDR1 MDHEN and CDR2 SYDVKM. The CDR3 loop is CASTGGRSSYEQYF. The CDR3 nucleotides are TGTGCCAGCACGGGGGGACGGAGCTCCTACGAGCAGTACTTC.

The rearrangement links TRBV12-3 or TRBV12-4 to TRBJ1-2; D is uncertain. V was trimmed by 5 bases and J by 4 bases, leaving 20 bases between them. The CDR3 length is 16 residues. The CDR3 DNA follows: TGTGCCAGCAGTCCCCCAGACATGAACCCCCTCTATGGCTACACCTTC. It is translated as CASSPPDMNPLYGYTF.

This clonotype was seen a few times. The CDR3 spells CSAPLGINYGYTF. CDR3 coding DNA: TGCAGCGCCCCTTTGGGAATTAACTATGGCTACACCTTC. The chain combines TRBV29-1 with TRBJ1-2; D remains unclear. V was pared by 7 bases and J by 1 base, with 13 bases between. The CDR3 covers 13 residues. The germline V gene has CDR1 SQVTM and CDR2 ANQGSEA.

Comments on this clonotype: The junction does not match germline at one end; this may be a read error. The J gene is TRBJ2-1, the V gene TRBV20-1; 8 bases line up with TRBD2. The germline gives CDR1 DFQATT, CDR2 SNEGSKA (reference sequence). The CDR3 consists of 14 residues. The CDR3 nucleotides read TGTAGTGCTAGAGGAGGTGGCGGGAGGAATGAGCAGTTCTTC. Residues: CSARGGGGRNEQFF.

In the case of this clonotype: At one end, the junction sequence differs from germline, possibly due to a read error. The chain couples TRBV29-1 to TRBJ1-1; the D is unclear. Per germline, CDR1 SQVTM and CDR2 ANQGSEA. The CDR3 spans 13 residues. This CDR3 reads CSLSQVLNAEAFF. The CDR3 DNA reads as TGCAGCTTAAGCCAGGTCTTGAACGCTGAAGCTTTCTTT.

The V and J genes are TRBV24-1 and TRBJ2-2, with D perhaps TRBD2 (6 bases). The germline V gene encodes CDR1 KGHDR and CDR2 SFDVKD. The CDR3 length is 14 residues. Trimming shortened V by 4 bases and J by 7 bases, and 12 bases separated the two germline ends. This CDR3 is CATSEARDFGELFF. DNA for the CDR3: TGTGCCACCAGTGAAGCCCGGGACTTCGGGGAGCTGTTTTTT.

The gene calls are TRBV27 and TRBJ1-1, with D uncertain. Germline V gene data show CDR1 as MNHEY and CDR2 as SMNVEV (reference sequence). With 10 bases removed from V and 2 bases from J, the gap between germline ends came to 17 bases. The CDR3 runs to 14 residues. For the CDR3, the DNA is TGTGCCACCTCGACCCAAAACCTAAACACTGAAGCTTTCTTT. Translation gives CATSTQNLNTEAFF.

The chain has TRBV20-1 and TRBJ2-2, with D tentatively TRBD1 or TRBD2 (6 bases each). CDR3 length: 15 residues. Germline V gives CDR1 DFQATT, CDR2 SNEGSKA (reference sequence). Trimming cost V 1 base and J 5 bases, with 14 bases left between them. The CDR3 bases are TGCAGTGCTAGAGTGAGGGGGGCCCGGACCGGGGAGCTGTTTTTT. Translated: CSARVRGARTGELFF.

V is TRBV20-1 and J is TRBJ2-7; no clear D gene. Germline V CDR1 and CDR2: DFQATT, SNEGSKA (reference sequence). Deletions cut 2 bases from V and 6 bases from J, with 8 bases between. The CDR3 loop spans 11 amino acids. The CDR3 loop reads CSARPVAEQYF. Here the CDR3 DNA reads TGCAGTGCTAGACCAGTAGCCGAGCAGTACTTC.